These 9 T cell receptor beta chains were sequenced from one sample in a study of blood T cell repertoires in COVID-19 (dated by TCRdb to the early 2020s). The library was made by the immunoSEQ multiplex PCR assay. TCRdb carries this immuneACCESS record with in-frame sequences only. Its versions omit some clonotypes, under half of them owing to an unresolved V gene in the studies checked, with the rest unexplained. The sample table lists about 230,000 clones, 81% of them with a count of one. The top ten constitute 6.5% to 9.5% of the sample. Material: peripheral blood. The source is a woman aged 80 or older with COVID-19, enrolled during active disease.

A single count supports this clone. The genes are TRBV4-2 and TRBJ2-4, with 10 bases that match TRBD2. CDR3 size: 18 residues. The V segment lost 4 bases and the J segment 1 base; nucleotides outside the gene matches: 10. Germline V gene lookup returns CDR1 LGHNA and CDR2 YNFKEQ. The CDR3 protein is CASSLASGTSVAKNIQYF. CDR3 nucleotide sequence: TGTGCCAGCAGCCTTGCCTCCGGGACTAGCGTGGCCAAAAACATTCAGTACTTC.

The V and J genes are TRBV18 and TRBJ1-2, with D possibly matching TRBD1 (6 bases). The CDR3 covers 15 residues. V lost 3 bases, J lost 1 base, and 12 bases lay in between. In germline, CDR1 is KGHSH, CDR2 LQKENI. DNA of the CDR3: TGTGCCAGCTCACCGAACAGGGAATTTAACTATGGCTACACCTTC. It yields the protein CASSPNREFNYGYTF.

This clone was counted once. The chain employs TRBV10-3 and TRBJ1-5; possibly TRBD1 for D (5 bases). Germline-derived CDR1 and CDR2 are ENHRY and SYGVKD. The CDR3 has 14 residues. Trimming removed 6 bases from V and 6 bases from J, with 15 bases in between. CDR3 in DNA: TGTGCCATCAGACAGGCCCCCGGTGGTCAGCCCCAGCATTTT. This sequence encodes CAIRQAPGGQPQHF.

The chain links TRBV2 to TRBJ1-1; D gene ambiguous. The germline V gene has CDR1 SNHLY and CDR2 FYNNEI. CDR3 length: 14 amino acids. Trimming pared 7 bases from V and 1 base from J, leaving 13 bases between. The CDR3 protein is CASTRGAENTEAFF. CDR3 DNA sequence: TGTGCCAGCACCCGAGGTGCGGAGAACACTGAAGCTTTCTTT.

This clone was observed a handful of times. This rearrangement joins TRBV30 to TRBJ1-2; D is uncertain. CDR3 length: 13 amino acids. V was clipped by 2 bases and J by 4 bases, with 11 bases between them. Germline V lookup: CDR1 GTSNPN, CDR2 SVGIG (reference sequence). DNA for the CDR3: TGTGCCTGGAGTACGGGGAGGTTCTATGGCTACACCTTC. The encoded protein is CAWSTGRFYGYTF.

This chain uses TRBV5-1 with TRBJ2-5; 14 bases line up with TRBD2. This CDR3 contains 18 residues. J gave up 5 bases and V 0 bases, and 9 bases lay outside the gene matches. The germline gives CDR1 SGHRS, CDR2 YFSETQ. CDR3 sequence: CASSLGTSGGPRRETQYF. In DNA, the CDR3 is TGCGCCAGCAGCTTGGGGACTAGCGGGGGGCCCCGGCGCGAGACCCAGTACTTC.

This sequence joins TRBV5-6 and TRBJ1-2, with D uncertain. The germline CDR1 and CDR2 sequences are SGHDT and YYEEEE. CDR3 length: 14 amino acids. Trimming removed 0 bases at V and 6 bases at J, with 12 bases between. The CDR3 DNA sequence: TGTGCCAGCAGCTTGGGGGCAGGAGGTAATGGCTACACCTTC. It is translated as CASSLGAGGNGYTF.

The chain combines TRBV15 with TRBJ2-7, with 7 bases aligning to TRBD1. Per germline, CDR1 LNHNV and CDR2 YYDKDF (reference sequence). The CDR3 totals 15 residues. After removal of 3 bases from V and 7 bases from J, the junction contained 12 bases not matched to a gene. The chain's CDR3 is CATSSSGQAIREQYF. The CDR3 nucleotides are TGTGCCACCAGCAGCTCCGGACAGGCCATTCGAGAGCAGTACTTC.

This chain connects TRBV6-2 or TRBV6-3 to TRBJ2-2; D unresolved. The length of the CDR3 is 11 residues. Germline assignment: CDR1 MNHEY and CDR2 SVGEGT. The ends were cut back, 5 bases at V and 5 bases at J, with 3 bases in the middle. The CDR3, as DNA: TGTGCCAGCAGTCGGACCGGGGAGCTGTTTTTT. This gives the protein CASSRTGELFF.